Given below is one T cell receptor (beta chain) in context. The antigen is unknown. The sample is drawn from a study of CD4 T cells in relation to SARS-CoV-2 and coronaviruses. Notes on the study in general: No crossreactivity against non-spike viral proteins was tested here.

Germline values: CDR1 MDHEN, CDR2 SYDVKM. The CDR3 covers 15 residues. Trimming took 5 bases from V and 6 from J, leaving 20 bases between them. Naive or memory CD4+ cells were cultured 1:1 with T cell-depleted PBMCs plus CEF. Using immunoSEQ multiplex PCR, the repertoire was profiled, and TCRdb retains in-frame clones only, with some absent. This repertoire shows 38,000 or so clones, over 75% found once; its top ten account for around 20%. This chain links TRBV28 with TRBJ2-7; D remains ambiguous. The TCR sequence derives from an adult with COVID-19. Source material: memory CD4+ T cells from PBMCs, cultured in vitro. The CDR3 here is CASSPQMSSYREQYF. In nucleotides, the CDR3 is TGTGCCAGCAGTCCTCAGATGAGTTCGTATCGCGAGCAGTACTTC.